The present T cell receptor beta chain was sequenced within a study of control samples from healthy donors and cancer patients. Sequenced by immunoSEQ multiplex PCR; TCRdb stores in-frame clones only, minus some. The sample comprises fewer than 100,000 clones, almost 85% of which are singletons, and about 9.8% rests with the top ten. Germline V lookup: CDR1 SNHLY, CDR2 FYNNEI. The CDR3 has 14 residues. The ends were cut back, 6 bases at V and 4 bases at J, with 15 bases in the middle. The chain employs TRBV2 and TRBJ2-5; the D gene is possibly TRBD1 (8 bases). Sequenced: blood. The TCR sequence derives from a woman aged 55-69 years in good health. DNA of the CDR3: TGTGCCAGCAGACAGGGGGGGGGCCGAGAGACCCAGTACTTC. Residues: CASRQGGGRETQYF.